This T cell receptor (beta chain) is drawn from a study of blood T cell repertoires in COVID-19. Study background: Samples of COVID-19 (acute and convalescent) were obtained from the United States, Italy and Spain. PBMCs, B-cell-depleted T cells, or T cells were the source of the cDNA or gDNA that made up the material.

The CDR3 has 15 amino acids. Per germline, CDR1 SGHVS and CDR2 FQNEAQ. V lost 0 bases and J 4 bases, leaving 13 bases between the germline ends. As processed by the authors: Cell counts per sample came from amplifying reference gene primers. Assay used: immunoSEQ multiplex PCR; TCRdb lists only in-frame clones, some missing. That table furnishes V, J and clone size, whereas the DNA furnished D and trimming. The profile covers around 280,000 clones, with nearly 90% appearing a single time and around 10% taken by the ten largest. Seattle's enrolled individuals joined amid active infection and were then monitored longitudinally.

This TCR came from a woman in her 30s with COVID-19, enrolled during active disease. Material: peripheral blood. The chain recombines TRBV7-8 with TRBJ2-7; possibly TRBD2 for D (6 bases). For the CDR3, the DNA is TGTGCCAGCAGCTTAGCGCGCCCGGGGGTTTACGAGCAGTACTTC. Its translation: CASSLARPGVYEQYF.